The rows below give T cell receptor beta chains drawn from one sample of a study of early T cells in non-severe SARS-CoV-2 infection. MiXCR, applied by TCRdb to the 5' RACE reads, yields one record per CDR3 protein. The data contain around 63,000 distinct CDR3 sequences, around 5.7% of them singletons. The material sequenced was whole blood, taken at baseline. These receptors all come from an adult who was a healthcare worker with PCR-confirmed SARS-CoV-2 infection or an uninfected control (not recorded which). CDR3s include the opening cysteine and the closing phenylalanine or tryptophan. The D gene is left open where the match is weak. A row's size may be missing; if present it is once, few, many or a size class.

v_gene: TRBV5-4; d_gene: TRBD1; j_gene: TRBJ2-1; abundance: many; CDR3nt: TGTGCCAGCAGCCCGGACAGGGGGAGGTACAATGAGCAGTTCTTC; CDR3aa: CASSPDRGRYNEQFF
v_gene: TRBV20-1; d_gene: TRBD2; j_gene: TRBJ2-7; abundance: NA; CDR3nt: TGCAGTGCCTCGGGACTAGCGGGCAGCTCCTACGAGCAGTACTTC; CDR3aa: CSASGLAGSSYEQYF
v_gene: TRBV19; d_gene: NA; j_gene: TRBJ1-2; abundance: NA; CDR3nt: TGTGCCAGTAGTAGATCGGGACCGCAGTTCTATGGCTACACCTTC; CDR3aa: CASSRSGPQFYGYTF
v_gene: TRBV28; d_gene: NA; j_gene: TRBJ2-1; abundance: NA; CDR3nt: TGTGCCAGCAGACGGGATATCTACAATGAGCAGTTCTTC; CDR3aa: CASRRDIYNEQFF
v_gene: TRBV7-2; d_gene: TRBD1; j_gene: TRBJ1-1; abundance: NA; CDR3nt: TGTGCCAGCAGCTTGGGACAGAGTCGACGTGAAGCTTTCTTT; CDR3aa: CASSLGQSRREAFF
v_gene: TRBV3-1; d_gene: NA; j_gene: TRBJ2-7; abundance: NA; CDR3nt: TGTGCCAGCAGTCTCTCCTACAAGCAGTACTTC; CDR3aa: CASSLSYKQYF
v_gene: TRBV20-1; d_gene: TRBD2; j_gene: TRBJ2-7; abundance: NA; CDR3nt: TGCAGTGCTAGAGACGCTAGCGCGGGAGGTGTGTCTGAGCAGTACTTC; CDR3aa: CSARDASAGGVSEQYF
v_gene: TRBV11-2; d_gene: NA; j_gene: TRBJ1-5; abundance: many; CDR3nt: TGTGCCAGCAGCTTATCCTCGACCGGAAATCAGCCCCAGCATTTT; CDR3aa: CASSLSSTGNQPQHF
v_gene: TRBV5-8; d_gene: NA; j_gene: TRBJ1-1; abundance: NA; CDR3nt: TGTGCCAGCAGCCCTTTTCAGGGACCGGGCACTGAAGCTTTCTTT; CDR3aa: CASSPFQGPGTEAFF
v_gene: TRBV5-1; d_gene: TRBD2; j_gene: TRBJ2-1; abundance: few; CDR3nt: TGCGCCAGCAGCTTCACCCCCGGGACTATCTACAATGAGCAGTTCTTC; CDR3aa: CASSFTPGTIYNEQFF
v_gene: TRBV7-9; d_gene: TRBD2; j_gene: TRBJ2-3; abundance: many; CDR3nt: TGTGCCAGCAGTTCTACAATGGGACTAGCGGAGGGCACAGATACGCAGTATTTT; CDR3aa: CASSSTMGLAEGTDTQYF
v_gene: TRBV29-1; d_gene: TRBD1; j_gene: TRBJ1-4; abundance: NA; CDR3nt: TGCAGCGTGCGAACAGGGGGTAGGAGGGAAAAACTGTTTTTT; CDR3aa: CSVRTGGRREKLFF
v_gene: TRBV19; d_gene: NA; j_gene: TRBJ2-7; abundance: few; CDR3nt: TGTGCCAGTAGTACCTGGGGCGAAGCCTACGAGCAGTACTTC; CDR3aa: CASSTWGEAYEQYF
v_gene: TRBV10-3; d_gene: TRBD1; j_gene: TRBJ1-5; abundance: NA; CDR3nt: TGTGCCATCAGTGCTACCGGGACAGGAGATCAGCCCCAGCATTTT; CDR3aa: CAISATGTGDQPQHF
v_gene: TRBV7-6; d_gene: TRBD2; j_gene: TRBJ2-1; abundance: many; CDR3nt: TGTGCCAGCAGCTTAGGACTAGCGGGGGTTTACAATGAGCAGTTCTTC; CDR3aa: CASSLGLAGVYNEQFF
v_gene: TRBV4-3; d_gene: TRBD2; j_gene: TRBJ2-5; abundance: NA; CDR3nt: TGCGCCAGCAGCCAAGGATGGGCTCGACTAGCGGGATGGGAAGAGACCCAGTACTTC; CDR3aa: CASSQGWARLAGWEETQYF
v_gene: TRBV20-1; d_gene: NA; j_gene: TRBJ1-1; abundance: NA; CDR3nt: TGCAGTGCTAGAGTAGCGGTAGGACTTGAAGCTTTCTTT; CDR3aa: CSARVAVGLEAFF
v_gene: TRBV12-3/TRBV12-4; d_gene: NA; j_gene: TRBJ1-1; abundance: many; CDR3nt: TGTGCCACCCTTGTCGGAATGAACGAAAACACTGAAGCTTTCTTT; CDR3aa: CATLVGMNENTEAFF
v_gene: TRBV29-1; d_gene: TRBD2; j_gene: TRBJ2-3; abundance: many; CDR3nt: TGCAGCGTTGATGGTAGGACTAGCAGCCCAGATACGCAGTATTTT; CDR3aa: CSVDGRTSSPDTQYF
v_gene: TRBV6-6; d_gene: NA; j_gene: TRBJ2-3; abundance: NA; CDR3nt: TGTGCCAGCAGTCCACTGCGGGCAGGCACAGATACGCAGTATTTT; CDR3aa: CASSPLRAGTDTQYF
v_gene: TRBV7-2; d_gene: TRBD1; j_gene: TRBJ1-2; abundance: few; CDR3nt: TGTGCCAGCAGCCCACGGACAGGTCCTCTCGGAAATGGCTACACCTTC; CDR3aa: CASSPRTGPLGNGYTF
v_gene: TRBV7-9; d_gene: TRBD2; j_gene: TRBJ2-1; abundance: few; CDR3nt: TGTGCCAGCAGCGTTCGATTCGGACTAGCGGGAGGCTCGAGCTCCTACAATGAGCAGTTCTTC; CDR3aa: CASSVRFGLAGGSSSYNEQFF
v_gene: TRBV5-1; d_gene: TRBD1; j_gene: TRBJ1-2; abundance: NA; CDR3nt: TGCGCCAGCAGCTTGGAGATGCTGGGACAGGGATTTGATGGCTACACCTTC; CDR3aa: CASSLEMLGQGFDGYTF
v_gene: TRBV10-3; d_gene: NA; j_gene: TRBJ2-7; abundance: NA; CDR3nt: TGTGCCATCAGTGAGTCTCCGGCCTACGAGCAGTACTTC; CDR3aa: CAISESPAYEQYF
v_gene: TRBV3-1; d_gene: NA; j_gene: TRBJ2-5; abundance: few; CDR3nt: TGTGCCAGCAGCCAAGCTATTACAGGGAGGAAAGAGACCCAGTACTTC; CDR3aa: CASSQAITGRKETQYF
v_gene: TRBV4-3; d_gene: NA; j_gene: TRBJ2-7; abundance: many; CDR3nt: TGCGCCAGCAGCCAAGAGACAGACAACTACGAGCAGTACTTC; CDR3aa: CASSQETDNYEQYF
v_gene: TRBV20-1; d_gene: NA; j_gene: TRBJ2-3; abundance: many; CDR3nt: TGCAGTGCTAGCTCAGCGGGCCGAGATACGCAGTATTTT; CDR3aa: CSASSAGRDTQYF